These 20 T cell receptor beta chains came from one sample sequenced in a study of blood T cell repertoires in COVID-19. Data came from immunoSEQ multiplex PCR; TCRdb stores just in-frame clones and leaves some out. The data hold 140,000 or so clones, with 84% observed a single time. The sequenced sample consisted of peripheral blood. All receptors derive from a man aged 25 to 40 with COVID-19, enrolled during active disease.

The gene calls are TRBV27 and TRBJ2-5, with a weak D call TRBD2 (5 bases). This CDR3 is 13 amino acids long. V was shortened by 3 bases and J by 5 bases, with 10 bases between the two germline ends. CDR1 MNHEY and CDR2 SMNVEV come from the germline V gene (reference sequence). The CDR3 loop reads CASSLPSPETQYF. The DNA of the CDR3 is TGTGCCAGCAGTTTGCCTAGCCCGGAGACCCAGTACTTC.

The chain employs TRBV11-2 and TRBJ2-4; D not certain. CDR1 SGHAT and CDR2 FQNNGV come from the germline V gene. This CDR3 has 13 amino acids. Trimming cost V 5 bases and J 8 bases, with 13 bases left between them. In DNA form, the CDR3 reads TGTGCCAGCAGCCCCGGTCCATACGACATTCAGTACTTC. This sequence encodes CASSPGPYDIQYF.

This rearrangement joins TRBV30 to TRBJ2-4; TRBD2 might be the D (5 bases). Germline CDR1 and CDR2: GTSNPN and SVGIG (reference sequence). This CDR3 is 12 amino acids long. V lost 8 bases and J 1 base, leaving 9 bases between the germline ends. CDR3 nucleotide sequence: TGTGCCCGATCGGGGGCCAAAAACATTCAGTACTTC. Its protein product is CARSGAKNIQYF.

CDR3 sequence reads: CASSSAGGGQPQHF. In nucleotides, the CDR3 is TGTGCCAGTAGTAGCGCAGGGGGTGGACAGCCCCAGCATTTT. V usage is TRBV19 and J usage is TRBJ1-5; 7 positions match TRBD1. The length of the CDR3 is 14 residues. J gave up 7 bases and V 4 bases, and 7 bases lay outside the gene matches. Germline CDR1 reads LNHDA; CDR2 reads SQIVND (reference sequence).

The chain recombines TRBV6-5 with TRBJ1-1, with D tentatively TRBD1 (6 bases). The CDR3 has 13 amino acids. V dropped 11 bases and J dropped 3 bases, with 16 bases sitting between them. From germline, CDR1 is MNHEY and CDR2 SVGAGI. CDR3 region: CASRPSGDTEAFF. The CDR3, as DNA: TGTGCCTCACGACCGTCAGGGGACACTGAAGCTTTCTTT.

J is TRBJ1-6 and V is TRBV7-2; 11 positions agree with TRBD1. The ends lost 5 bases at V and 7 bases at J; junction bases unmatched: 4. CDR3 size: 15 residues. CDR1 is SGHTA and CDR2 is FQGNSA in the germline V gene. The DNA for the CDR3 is TGTGCCAGCAGCAAGGGACAGGGGGGGAATTCACCCCTCCACTTT. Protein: CASSKGQGGNSPLHF.

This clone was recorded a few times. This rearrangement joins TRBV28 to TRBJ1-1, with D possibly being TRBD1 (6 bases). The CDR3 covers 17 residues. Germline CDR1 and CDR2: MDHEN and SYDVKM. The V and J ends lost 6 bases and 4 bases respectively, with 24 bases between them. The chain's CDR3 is CASRQTYDRLGTTEAFF. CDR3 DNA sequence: TGTGCCAGCAGACAGACATATGACAGGTTAGGGACCACTGAAGCTTTCTTT. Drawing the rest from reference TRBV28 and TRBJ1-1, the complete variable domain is DVKVTQSSRYLVKRTGEKVFLECVQDMDHENMFWYRQDPGLGLRLIYFSYDVKMKEKGDIPEGYSVSREKKERFSLILESASTNQTSMYLCASRQTYDRLGTTEAFFGQGTRLTVV.

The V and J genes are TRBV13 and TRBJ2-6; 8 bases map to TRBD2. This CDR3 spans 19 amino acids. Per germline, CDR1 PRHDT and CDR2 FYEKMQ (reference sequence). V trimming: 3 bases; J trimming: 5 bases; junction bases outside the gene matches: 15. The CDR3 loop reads CASSFPSKAGDYRANVLTF. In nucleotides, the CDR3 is TGTGCCAGCAGCTTCCCGTCTAAAGCGGGAGACTACAGGGCCAACGTCCTGACTTTC.

CDR3 DNA: TGTGCCAGCAGCTTAGGTGCGAGCGGGTCGGTGACCTACGAGCAGTACTTC. Amino acids: CASSLGASGSVTYEQYF. The chain links TRBV7-6 to TRBJ2-7; D perhaps matches TRBD2 (6 bases). The V gene's germline CDR1 is SGHVS and CDR2 FNYEAQ. The V end was cut by 1 base, the J end by 2 bases, with 18 bases between. The CDR3 loop spans 17 amino acids.

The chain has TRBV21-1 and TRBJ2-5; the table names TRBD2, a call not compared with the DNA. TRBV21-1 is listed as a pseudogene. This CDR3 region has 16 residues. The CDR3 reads CASSKASSGRTETQYF. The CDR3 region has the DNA TGTGCCAGCAGCAAAGCATCTAGCGGGAGAACAGAGACCCAGTACTTC.

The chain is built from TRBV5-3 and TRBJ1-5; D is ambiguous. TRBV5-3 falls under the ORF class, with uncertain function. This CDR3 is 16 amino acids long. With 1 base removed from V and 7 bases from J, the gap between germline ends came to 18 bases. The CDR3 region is CARSLSGKGNRQPQHF. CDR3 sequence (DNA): TGTGCCAGAAGCTTGTCGGGGAAAGGTAATAGGCAGCCCCAGCATTTT.

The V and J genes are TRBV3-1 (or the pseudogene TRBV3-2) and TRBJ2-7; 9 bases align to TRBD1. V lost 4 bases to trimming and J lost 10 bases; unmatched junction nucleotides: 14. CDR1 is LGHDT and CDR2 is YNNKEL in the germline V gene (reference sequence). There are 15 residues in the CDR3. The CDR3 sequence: CASSPPTGGMWVQYF. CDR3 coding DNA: TGTGCCAGCAGCCCACCGACAGGGGGGATGTGGGTACAGTACTTC.

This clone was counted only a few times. The CDR3 DNA sequence: TGTGCCAGCAGTCTCCCTACGTACACCATATATTTT. Amino acid sequence: CASSLPTYTIYF. The chain is built from TRBV28 and TRBJ1-3; D call uncertain. The V and J ends lost 5 bases and 8 bases respectively, with 10 bases between them. This CDR3 has 12 residues. Germline-derived CDR1 and CDR2 are MDHEN and SYDVKM. Looking up the rest from reference TRBV28 and TRBJ1-3 gives the full variable domain: DVKVTQSSRYLVKRTGEKVFLECVQDMDHENMFWYRQDPGLGLRLIYFSYDVKMKEKGDIPEGYSVSREKKERFSLILESASTNQTSMYLCASSLPTYTIYFGEGSWLTVV.

The CDR3 here is CASSLPSGPGELFF. CDR3 DNA sequence: TGTGCCAGCAGCTTGCCCTCAGGGCCCGGGGAGCTGTTTTTT. J is TRBJ2-2 and V is TRBV5-4; D might be TRBD1 (5 bases). The CDR3 is 14 amino acids. Per germline, CDR1 SGHNT and CDR2 YYREEE (reference sequence). V lost 1 base to trimming and J lost 6 bases, with 10 bases between them.

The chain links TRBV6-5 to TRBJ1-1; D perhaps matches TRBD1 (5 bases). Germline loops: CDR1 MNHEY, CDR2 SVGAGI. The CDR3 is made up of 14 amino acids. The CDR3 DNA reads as TGTGCGACCACGAACAGGCTCTCACCCACTGAAGCTTTCTTT. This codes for CATTNRLSPTEAFF.

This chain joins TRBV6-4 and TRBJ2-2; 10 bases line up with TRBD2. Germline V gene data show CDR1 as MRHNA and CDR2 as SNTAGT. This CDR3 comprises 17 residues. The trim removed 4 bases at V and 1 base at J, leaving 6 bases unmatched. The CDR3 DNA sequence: TGTGCCAGCAGTGGTAAACTAGCGGGGCTGAACACCGGGGAGCTGTTTTTT. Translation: CASSGKLAGLNTGELFF.

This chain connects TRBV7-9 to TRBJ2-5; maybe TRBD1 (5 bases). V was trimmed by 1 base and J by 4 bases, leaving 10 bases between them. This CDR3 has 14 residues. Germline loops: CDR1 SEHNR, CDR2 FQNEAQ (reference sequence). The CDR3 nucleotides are TGTGCCAGCAGCTTAGAGTGGGGCGGAGAGACCCAGTACTTC. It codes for CASSLEWGGETQYF.

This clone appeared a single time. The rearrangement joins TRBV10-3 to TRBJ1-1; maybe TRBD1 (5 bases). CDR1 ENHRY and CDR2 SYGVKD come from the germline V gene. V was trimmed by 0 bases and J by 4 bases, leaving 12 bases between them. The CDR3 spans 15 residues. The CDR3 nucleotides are TGTGCCATCAGTGAGTCGGGACGGGGGTCCACTGAAGCTTTCTTT. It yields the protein CAISESGRGSTEAFF.

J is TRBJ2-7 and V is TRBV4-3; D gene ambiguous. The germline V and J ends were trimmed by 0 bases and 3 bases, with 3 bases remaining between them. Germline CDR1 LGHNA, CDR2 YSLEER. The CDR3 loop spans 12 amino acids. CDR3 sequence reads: CASSQEHYEQYF. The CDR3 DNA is TGCGCCAGCAGCCAAGAACACTACGAGCAGTACTTC.

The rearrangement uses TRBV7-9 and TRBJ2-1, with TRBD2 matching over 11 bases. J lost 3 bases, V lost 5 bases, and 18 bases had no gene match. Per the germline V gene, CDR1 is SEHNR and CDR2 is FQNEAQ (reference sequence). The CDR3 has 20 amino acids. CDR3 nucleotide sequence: TGTGCCAGCAGCAATATCCCCGGGACTAGCGGAGTCCCACTCTACAATGAGCAGTTCTTC. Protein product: CASSNIPGTSGVPLYNEQFF.